These T cell receptor beta chains were read from a single sample in a study of blood T cell repertoires in COVID-19. The protocol was immunoSEQ multiplex PCR, while the TCRdb copy is restricted to in-frame clones and leaves out a portion. The sample carries nearly 80,000 clones, roughly 80% recorded once. Sequencing was done on a sample of peripheral blood. The receptors here all came from a woman in her sixties or seventies with acute or convalescent COVID-19. CDR3s include the opening cysteine and the closing phenylalanine or tryptophan. The order of the fields is J gene, CDR3 length, V gene, CDR3 protein.

TRBJ1-2	14	TRBV28	CAIAAGLANYGYTF
TRBJ2-5	16	TRBV5-6	CASSLANPSSTETQYF
TRBJ1-5	18	TRBV10-3	CAVSAKGGGSDSNQPQHF
TRBJ2-7	13	TRBV7-2	CASSLDSSYEQYF
TRBJ1-1	14	TRBV7-9	CASSFQIQITEAFF
TRBJ1-1	16	TRBV19	CASSSGTGARGTEAFF
TRBJ2-5	16	TRBV7-2	CASSPYTGGAEETQYF
TRBJ1-3	12	TRBV19	CASRGTGNTIYF
TRBJ2-2	14	TRBV10-1	CASSVGTRTGELFF
TRBJ2-7	12	TRBV6-1	CASSDVTAVVTF
TRBJ1-5	15	TRBV10-2	CASSERLASNQPQHF
TRBJ1-2	11	TRBV30	CARQDLGGYTF
TRBJ2-5	15	TRBV7-3	CASSLRRTVGETQYF
TRBJ1-1	14	TRBV6-5	CASRRGGTGTEAFF
TRBJ1-5	16	TRBV28	CASSSPGQGTNQPQHF
TRBJ1-1	11	TRBV29-1	CSGELNTEAFF
TRBJ1-1	15	TRBV6-5	CASRPYRGSDTEAFF